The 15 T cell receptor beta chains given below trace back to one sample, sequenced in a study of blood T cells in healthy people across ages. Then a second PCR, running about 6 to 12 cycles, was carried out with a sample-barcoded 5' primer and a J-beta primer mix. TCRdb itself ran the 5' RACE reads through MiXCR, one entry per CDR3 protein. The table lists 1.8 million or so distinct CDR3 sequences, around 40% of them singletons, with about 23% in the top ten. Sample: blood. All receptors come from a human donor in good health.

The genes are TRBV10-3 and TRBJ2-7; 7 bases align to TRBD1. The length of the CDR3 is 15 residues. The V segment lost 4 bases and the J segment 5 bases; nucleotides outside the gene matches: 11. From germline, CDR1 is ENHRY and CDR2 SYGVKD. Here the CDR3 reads CAISGQGGTLNEQYF. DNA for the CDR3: TGTGCCATCAGTGGACAGGGTGGGACGTTGAACGAGCAGTACTTC.

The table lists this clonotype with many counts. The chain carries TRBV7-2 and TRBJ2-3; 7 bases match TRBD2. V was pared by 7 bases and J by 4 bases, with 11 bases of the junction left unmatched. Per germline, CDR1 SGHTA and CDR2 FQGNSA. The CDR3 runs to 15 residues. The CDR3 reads CASKDSGLRADTQYF. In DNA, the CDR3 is TGTGCCAGCAAAGATAGCGGGCTTCGAGCAGATACGCAGTATTTT.

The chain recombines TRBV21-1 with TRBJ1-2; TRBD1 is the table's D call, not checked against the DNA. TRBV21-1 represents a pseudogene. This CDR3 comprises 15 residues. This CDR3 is CASSTPRTGIYGYTF. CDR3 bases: TGTGCCAGCAGCACACCCCGGACAGGGATTTATGGCTACACCTTC.

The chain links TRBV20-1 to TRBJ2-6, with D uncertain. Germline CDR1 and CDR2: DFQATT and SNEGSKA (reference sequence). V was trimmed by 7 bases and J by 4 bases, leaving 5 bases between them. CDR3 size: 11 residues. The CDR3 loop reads CSGLGANVLTF. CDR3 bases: TGCAGTGGTCTAGGGGCCAACGTCCTGACTTTC.

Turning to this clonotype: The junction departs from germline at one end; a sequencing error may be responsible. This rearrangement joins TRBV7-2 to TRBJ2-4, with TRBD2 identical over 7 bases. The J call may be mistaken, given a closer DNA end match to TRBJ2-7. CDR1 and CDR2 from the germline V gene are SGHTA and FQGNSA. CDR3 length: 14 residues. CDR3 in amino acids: CASSVSSGSCEQYF. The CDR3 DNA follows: TGTGCCAGCAGCGTCTCTAGCGGATCCTGCGAGCAGTACTTC.

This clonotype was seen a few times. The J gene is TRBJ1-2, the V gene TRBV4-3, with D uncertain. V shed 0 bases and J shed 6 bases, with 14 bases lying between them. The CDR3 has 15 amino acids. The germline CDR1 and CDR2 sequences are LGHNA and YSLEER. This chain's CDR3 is CASSQDRLGVDGYTF. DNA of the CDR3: TGCGCCAGCAGCCAAGATCGGCTCGGGGTAGATGGCTACACCTTC.

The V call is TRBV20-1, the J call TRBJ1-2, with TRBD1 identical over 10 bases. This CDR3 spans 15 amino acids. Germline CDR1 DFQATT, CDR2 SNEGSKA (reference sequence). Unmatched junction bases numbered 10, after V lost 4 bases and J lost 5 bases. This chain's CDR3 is CSATLPGQGIYGYTF. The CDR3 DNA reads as TGCAGTGCTACATTACCGGGACAGGGGATTTATGGCTACACCTTC.

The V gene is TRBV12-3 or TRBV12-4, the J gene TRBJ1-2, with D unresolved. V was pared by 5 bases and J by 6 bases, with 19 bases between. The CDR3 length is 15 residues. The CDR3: CASSPSPSTGNGYTF. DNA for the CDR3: TGTGCCAGCAGTCCGAGCCCTAGTACGGGAAATGGCTACACCTTC.

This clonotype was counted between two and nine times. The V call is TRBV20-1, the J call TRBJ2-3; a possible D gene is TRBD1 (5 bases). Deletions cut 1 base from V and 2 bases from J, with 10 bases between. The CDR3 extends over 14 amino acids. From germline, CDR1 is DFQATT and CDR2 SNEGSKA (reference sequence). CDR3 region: CSARADSTTDTQYF. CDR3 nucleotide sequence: TGCAGTGCTAGAGCCGACAGCACCACAGATACGCAGTATTTT.

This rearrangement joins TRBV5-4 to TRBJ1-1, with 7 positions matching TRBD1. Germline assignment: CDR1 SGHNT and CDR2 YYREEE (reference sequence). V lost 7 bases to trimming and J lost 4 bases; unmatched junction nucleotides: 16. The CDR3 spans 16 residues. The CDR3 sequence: CASCTTLDRSGTEAFF. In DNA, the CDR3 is TGTGCCAGCTGTACCACACTGGACAGGTCTGGCACTGAAGCTTTCTTT.

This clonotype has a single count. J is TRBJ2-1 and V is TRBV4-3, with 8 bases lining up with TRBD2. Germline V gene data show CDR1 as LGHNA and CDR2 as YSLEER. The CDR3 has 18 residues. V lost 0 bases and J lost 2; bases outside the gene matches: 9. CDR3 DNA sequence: TGCGCCAGCAGCCAAGATTCTAGCGGGCACCCTCCCTACAATGAGCAGTTCTTC. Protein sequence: CASSQDSSGHPPYNEQFF.

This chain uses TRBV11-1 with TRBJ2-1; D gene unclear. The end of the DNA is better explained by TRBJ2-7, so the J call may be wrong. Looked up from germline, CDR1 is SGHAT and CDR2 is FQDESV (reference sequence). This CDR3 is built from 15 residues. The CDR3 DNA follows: TGTGCCAGCAGCTGGAGACTGACCTCCTACAATGAGCAGTACTTC. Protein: CASSWRLTSYNEQYF.

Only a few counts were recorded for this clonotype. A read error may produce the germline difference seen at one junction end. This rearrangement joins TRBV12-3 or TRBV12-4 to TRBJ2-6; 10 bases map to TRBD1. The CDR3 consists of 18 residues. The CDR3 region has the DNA TGTGCCAGCAAAGAACTACCGGGACAGGGGACTGGGGCCAACGCCCTGACTTTC. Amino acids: CASKELPGQGTGANALTF.

The CDR3 DNA is TGCGCCAGCAGCTCACAGGGGGTAGGATCTGAAGCTTTCTTT. It specifies CASSSQGVGSEAFF. V usage is TRBV5-1 and J usage is TRBJ1-1, with TRBD1 matching over 8 bases. The CDR3 loop spans 14 amino acids. Germline CDR1 and CDR2: SGHRS and YFSETQ. V shed 3 bases and J 6 bases; nucleotides not matched to a gene: 7.

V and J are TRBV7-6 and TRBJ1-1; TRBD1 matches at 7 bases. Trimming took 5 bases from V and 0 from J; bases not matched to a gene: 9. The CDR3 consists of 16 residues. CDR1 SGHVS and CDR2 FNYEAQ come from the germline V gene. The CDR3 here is CASSPGTVGMNTEAFF. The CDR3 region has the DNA TGTGCCAGCAGCCCCGGGACAGTCGGCATGAACACTGAAGCTTTCTTT.